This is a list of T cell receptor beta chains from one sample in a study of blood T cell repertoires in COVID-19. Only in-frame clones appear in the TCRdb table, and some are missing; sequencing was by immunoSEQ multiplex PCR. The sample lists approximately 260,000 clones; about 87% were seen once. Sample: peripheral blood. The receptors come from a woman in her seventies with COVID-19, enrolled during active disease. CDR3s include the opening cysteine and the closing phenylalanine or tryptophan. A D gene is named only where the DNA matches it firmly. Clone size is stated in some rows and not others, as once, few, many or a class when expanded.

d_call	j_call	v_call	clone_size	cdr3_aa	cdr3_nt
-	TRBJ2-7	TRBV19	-	CASSIFPGVRYEQYF	TGTGCCAGTAGTATTTTTCCAGGGGTACGGTACGAGCAGTACTTC
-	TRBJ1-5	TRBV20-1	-	CSASGPPDQPQHF	TGCAGTGCTAGTGGTCCCCCCGATCAGCCCCAGCATTTT
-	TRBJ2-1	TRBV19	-	CASSIGLSINEQFF	TGTGCCAGTAGTATCGGACTATCGATCAATGAGCAGTTCTTC
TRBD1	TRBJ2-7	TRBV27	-	CASRRTGAPQVEQYF	TGTGCCAGCAGACGGACAGGGGCGCCCCAGGTCGAGCAGTACTTC
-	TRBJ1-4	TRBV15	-	CATSREQDEKLFF	TGTGCCACCAGCAGAGAGCAGGATGAAAAACTGTTTTTT
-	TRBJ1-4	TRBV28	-	CASSSPSANEKLFF	TGTGCCAGCAGTTCGCCGAGCGCTAATGAAAAACTGTTTTTT
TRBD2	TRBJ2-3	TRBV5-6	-	CASSPLAGSTDTQYF	TGTGCCAGCAGCCCCTTAGCGGGAAGCACAGATACGCAGTATTTT
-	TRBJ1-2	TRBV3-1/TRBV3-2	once	CASSLGGAYYGYTF	TGTGCCAGCAGCCTGGGGGGGGCCTACTATGGCTACACCTTC
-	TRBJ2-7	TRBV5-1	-	CASSLGARGKAYEQYF	TGCGCCAGCAGCTTGGGGGCCAGGGGTAAGGCCTACGAGCAGTACTTC
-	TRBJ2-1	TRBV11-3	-	CASSLTRGEQFF	TGTGCCAGCAGCTTAACAAGGGGCGAGCAGTTCTTC
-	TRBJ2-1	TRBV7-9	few	CASSSQTGRGNEQFF	TGTGCCAGCAGCTCACAGACAGGGCGGGGCAATGAGCAGTTCTTC
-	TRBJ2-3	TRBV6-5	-	CASNYNDRFTDTQYF	TGTGCCAGCAACTATAACGACAGATTCACAGATACGCAGTATTTT
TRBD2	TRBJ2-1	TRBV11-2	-	CASSLARTSDEQFF	TGTGCCAGCAGCTTAGCAAGGACTAGCGATGAGCAGTTCTTC
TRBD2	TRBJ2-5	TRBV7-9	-	CASSRLLAGGATQYF	TGTGCCAGCAGCCGATTACTAGCGGGTGGAGCGACCCAGTACTTC
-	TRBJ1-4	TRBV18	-	CASSLGGLNEKLFF	TGTGCCAGCTCCCTCGGTGGGCTCAATGAAAAACTGTTTTTT
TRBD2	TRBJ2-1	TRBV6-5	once	CASSYGTSGNEQFF	TGTGCCAGCAGTTACGGGACTAGCGGCAATGAGCAGTTCTTC
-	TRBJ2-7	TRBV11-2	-	CASSLQSYEQYF	TGTGCCAGCAGCTTACAATCCTACGAGCAGTACTTC
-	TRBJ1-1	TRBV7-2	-	CASSMGRLTEAFF	TGTGCCAGCAGCATGGGGCGATTAACTGAAGCTTTCTTT
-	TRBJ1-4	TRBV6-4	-	CASSRGNPNEKLFF	TGTGCCAGCAGTCGGGGGAACCCTAATGAAAAACTGTTTTTT
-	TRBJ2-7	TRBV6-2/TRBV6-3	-	CASSYSIGANEQYF	TGTGCCAGCAGTTACTCCATCGGAGCTAACGAGCAGTACTTC
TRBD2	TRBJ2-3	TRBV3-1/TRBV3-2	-	CASSQLAGGQDTQYF	TGTGCCAGCAGCCAACTAGCGGGAGGGCAAGATACGCAGTATTTT
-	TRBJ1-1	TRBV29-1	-	CSVDRFMNTEAFF	TGCAGCGTAGACAGATTCATGAACACTGAAGCTTTCTTT
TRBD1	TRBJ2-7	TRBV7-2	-	CASSPTGNEQYF	TGTGCCAGCAGCCCGACAGGGAATGAGCAGTACTTC
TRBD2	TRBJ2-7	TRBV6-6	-	CASRELSGNYEQYF	TGTGCCAGCAGAGAACTCAGCGGGAACTACGAGCAGTACTTC
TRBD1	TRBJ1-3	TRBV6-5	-	CASSYSRDSTGNTIYF	TGTGCCAGCAGTTACTCGAGGGACAGTACTGGAAACACCATATATTTT
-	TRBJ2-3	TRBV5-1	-	CASSLRTADTQYF	TGCGCCAGCAGCCTTCGGACTGCAGATACGCAGTATTTT
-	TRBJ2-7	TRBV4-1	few	CASSQDRGGGEQYF	TGCGCCAGCAGCCAAGACAGGGGTGGGGGCGAGCAGTACTTC
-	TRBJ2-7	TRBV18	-	CASSPGPGSNYEQYF	TGTGCCAGCTCACCAGGGCCGGGGTCTAACTACGAGCAGTACTTC
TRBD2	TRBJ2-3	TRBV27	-	CASGPSGRVLRTDTQYF	TGTGCCAGCGGGCCTAGCGGGAGGGTGCTTCGCACAGATACGCAGTATTTT
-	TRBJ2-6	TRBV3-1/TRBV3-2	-	CASSQVYSGANVLTF	TGTGCCAGCAGCCAAGTTTACTCTGGGGCCAACGTCCTGACTTTC
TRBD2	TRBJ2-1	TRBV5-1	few	CASYSGLAGWAYNEQFF	TGCGCCTCCTACTCGGGACTAGCGGGATGGGCCTACAATGAGCAGTTCTTC
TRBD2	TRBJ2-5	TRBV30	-	CAWSGLAGGETETQYF	TGTGCCTGGAGCGGACTAGCGGGAGGTGAGACGGAGACCCAGTACTTC
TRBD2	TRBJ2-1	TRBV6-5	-	CARPPGLPYNGQFF	TGTGCCAGACCACCGGGACTACCCTACAATGGACAGTTCTTC
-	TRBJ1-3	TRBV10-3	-	CAISDQDGNTIYF	TGTGCCATCAGTGATCAGGATGGAAACACCATATATTTT
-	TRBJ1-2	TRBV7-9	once	CASSFTGDSYGYTF	TGTGCCAGCAGCTTTACGGGTGACTCCTATGGCTACACCTTC
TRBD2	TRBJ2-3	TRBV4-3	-	CASSQDLTGGITDTQYF	TGCGCCAGCAGCCAAGATTTAACGGGAGGGATCACAGATACGCAGTATTTT
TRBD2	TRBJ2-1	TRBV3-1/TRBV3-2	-	CASSPRTSGRGPLYNEQFF	TGTGCCAGCAGCCCTAGGACTAGCGGGAGGGGTCCCCTCTACAATGAGCAGTTCTTC
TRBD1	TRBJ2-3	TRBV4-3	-	CASSQDRWTGTDTQYF	TGCGCCAGCAGCCAAGATCGATGGACAGGGACAGATACGCAGTATTTT
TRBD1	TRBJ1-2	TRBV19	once	CASSPGQGYGYTF	TGTGCCAGTAGCCCGGGACAGGGCTATGGCTACACCTTC
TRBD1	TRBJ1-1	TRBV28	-	CASSFGDRHTEAFF	TGTGCCAGCAGTTTTGGGGACAGGCACACTGAAGCTTTCTTT
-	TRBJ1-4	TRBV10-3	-	CAITEGSGEKLFF	TGTGCCATCACAGAGGGAAGCGGAGAAAAACTGTTTTTT
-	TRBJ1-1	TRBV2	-	CASSLQGPSTEAFF	TGTGCCAGCAGTTTACAGGGACCCTCCACTGAAGCTTTCTTT
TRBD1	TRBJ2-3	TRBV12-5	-	CASGPGQGSTDTQYF	TGTGCTAGTGGTCCGGGACAGGGGAGCACAGATACGCAGTATTTT
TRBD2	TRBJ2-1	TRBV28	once	CASSLVLAGSYNEQFF	TGTGCCAGCAGTTTAGTACTAGCGGGGTCCTACAATGAGCAGTTCTTC
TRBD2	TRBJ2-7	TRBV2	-	CARRTSGSSYEQYF	TGTGCCAGAAGGACTAGCGGGAGCTCCTACGAGCAGTACTTC
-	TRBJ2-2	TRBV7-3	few	CASSYSGNTGELFF	TGTGCCAGCAGCTATAGCGGGAACACCGGGGAGCTGTTTTTT
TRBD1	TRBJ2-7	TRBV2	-	CANSQGAPHYEQYF	TGTGCCAACTCACAGGGGGCTCCTCACTACGAGCAGTACTTC
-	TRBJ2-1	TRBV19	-	CASSFSGGGEQFF	TGTGCCAGTAGTTTCTCCGGGGGAGGCGAGCAGTTCTTC